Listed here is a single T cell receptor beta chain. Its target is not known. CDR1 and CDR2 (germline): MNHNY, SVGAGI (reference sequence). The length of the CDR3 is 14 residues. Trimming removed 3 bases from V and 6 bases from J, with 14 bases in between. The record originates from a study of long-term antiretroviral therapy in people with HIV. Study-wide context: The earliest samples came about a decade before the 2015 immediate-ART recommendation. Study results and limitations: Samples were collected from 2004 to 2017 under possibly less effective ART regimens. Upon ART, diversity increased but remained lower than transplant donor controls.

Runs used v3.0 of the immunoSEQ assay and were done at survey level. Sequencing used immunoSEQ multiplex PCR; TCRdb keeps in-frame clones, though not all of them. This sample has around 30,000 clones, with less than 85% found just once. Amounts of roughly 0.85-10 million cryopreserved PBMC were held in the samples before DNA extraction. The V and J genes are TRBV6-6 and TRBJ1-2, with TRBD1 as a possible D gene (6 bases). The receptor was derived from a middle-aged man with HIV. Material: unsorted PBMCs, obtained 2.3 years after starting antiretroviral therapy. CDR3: CASSYLGATDGYTF. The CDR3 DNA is TGTGCCAGCAGTTATCTGGGGGCGACGGATGGCTACACCTTC.